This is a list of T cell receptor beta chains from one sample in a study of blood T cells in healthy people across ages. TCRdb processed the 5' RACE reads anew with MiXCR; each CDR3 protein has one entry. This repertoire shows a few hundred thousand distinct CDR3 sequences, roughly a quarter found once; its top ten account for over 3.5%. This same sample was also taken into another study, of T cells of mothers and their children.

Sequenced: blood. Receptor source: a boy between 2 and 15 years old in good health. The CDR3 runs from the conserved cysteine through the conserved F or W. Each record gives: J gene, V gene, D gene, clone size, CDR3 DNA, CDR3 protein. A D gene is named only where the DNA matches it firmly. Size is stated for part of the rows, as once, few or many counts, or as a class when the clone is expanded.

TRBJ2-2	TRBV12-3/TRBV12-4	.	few	TGTGCCAGCAGTTTGGGGTCGAACACCGGGGAGCTGTTTTTT	CASSLGSNTGELFF
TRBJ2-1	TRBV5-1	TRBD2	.	TGCGCCAGCAGCTTGCGTGGACTAGCGGGGGGCAATGAGCAGTTCTTC	CASSLRGLAGGNEQFF
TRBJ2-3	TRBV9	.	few	TGTGCCAGCAGCCCTAAGGGGTCCAGCGAACAAACAGATACGCAGTATTTT	CASSPKGSSEQTDTQYF
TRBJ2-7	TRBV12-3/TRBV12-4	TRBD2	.	TGTGCCAGCAGTCCTCTAGCGGGAGGCGACGAGCAGTACTTC	CASSPLAGGDEQYF
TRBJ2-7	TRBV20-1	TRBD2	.	TGCAGTGCTAGTGGCTGGCGGGAGCATGGCGAGCAGTACTTC	CSASGWREHGEQYF
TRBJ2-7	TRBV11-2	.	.	TGTGCCAGCAGCTTAGAGGGGACTGGAACCTACGAGCAGTACTTC	CASSLEGTGTYEQYF
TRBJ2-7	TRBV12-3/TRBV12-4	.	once	TGTGCCAGCAGTTTTTTTGGGATCTACGGGTCCTACGAGCAGTACTTC	CASSFFGIYGSYEQYF
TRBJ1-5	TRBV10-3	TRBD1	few	TGTGCCATCAGCACAGGGGTTCGGGGCAATCAGCCCCAGCATTTT	CAISTGVRGNQPQHF
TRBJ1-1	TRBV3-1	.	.	TGTGCCACCAAAGAAGAGGGGTTGGGTGAAGCTTTCTTT	CATKEEGLGEAFF
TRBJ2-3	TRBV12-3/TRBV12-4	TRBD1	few	TGTGCCAGCAGTTTAGCGGGACAGGGCACAGATACGCAGTATTTT	CASSLAGQGTDTQYF
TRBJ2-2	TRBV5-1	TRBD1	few	TGCGCCAGCAGCTCTGGGACAGCCGGGGAGCTGTTTTTT	CASSSGTAGELFF
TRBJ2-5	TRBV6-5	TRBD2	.	TGTGCCAGCAGCCGGAGTAGCGGGGTCCAAGAGACCCAGTACTTC	CASSRSSGVQETQYF
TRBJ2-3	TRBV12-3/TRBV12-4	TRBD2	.	TGTGCCAGCAGCCGAAATAGCGGGAGTGGCACAGATACGCAGTATTTT	CASSRNSGSGTDTQYF
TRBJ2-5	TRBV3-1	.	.	TGTGCCAGCAGCCACACTCCTCCCGCGGCCCAGTACTTC	CASSHTPPAAQYF
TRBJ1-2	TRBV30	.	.	TGTGCCTGGAGTGCCTATACAGGGTATGGCTACACCTTC	CAWSAYTGYGYTF
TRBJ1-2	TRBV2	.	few	TGTGCCAGCAGCAAAGGGCGGGGATCCAACTATGGCTACACCTTC	CASSKGRGSNYGYTF
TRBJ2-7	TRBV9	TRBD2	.	TGTGCCAGCAGCGTAGGGGAGGGAGGGGCCTACGAGCAGTACTTC	CASSVGEGGAYEQYF
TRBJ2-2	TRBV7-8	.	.	TGTGCCAGCAGCTTCGGCAGGGCGCACACCGGGGAGCTGTTTTTT	CASSFGRAHTGELFF
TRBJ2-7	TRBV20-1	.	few	TGCAGTGCTAACGCACAGGGTCCTGGGGACGAGCAGTACTTC	CSANAQGPGDEQYF
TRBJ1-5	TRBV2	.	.	TGTGCCAGCAAAACCAAGTTTAATCAGCCCCAGCATTTT	CASKTKFNQPQHF
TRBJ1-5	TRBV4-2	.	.	TGTGCCAGCAGCCAGGAACAGGTTTTTGAGCCCCAGCATTTT	CASSQEQVFEPQHF
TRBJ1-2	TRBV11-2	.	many	TGTGCCAGCAGCTCCGTAAGGGGTACGAGAGGCTACACCTTC	CASSSVRGTRGYTF
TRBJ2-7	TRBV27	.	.	TGTGCCAGCAGTCCTCGGACAGTCTTCTACGAGCAGTACTTC	CASSPRTVFYEQYF
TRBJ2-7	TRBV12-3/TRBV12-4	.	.	TGTGCCAGCAGTACGACTAGTCAGTACGAGCAGTACTTC	CASSTTSQYEQYF
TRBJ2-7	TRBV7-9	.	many	TGTGCCAGCAGCTTTGGACAGCCTGAGCAGTACTTC	CASSFGQPEQYF
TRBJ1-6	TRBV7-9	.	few	TGTGCCAGCAGCTTAGAGTCCGCCTCCTCACCCCTCCACTTT	CASSLESASSPLHF
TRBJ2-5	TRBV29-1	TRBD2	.	TGCAGCGTTGAAGATAGACTAGCGGGGCCAGAGACCCAGTACTTC	CSVEDRLAGPETQYF
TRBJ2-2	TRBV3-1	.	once	TGTGCCAGCAGCCAAGATGGGCAGGGGAACACCGGGGAGCTGTTTTTT	CASSQDGQGNTGELFF
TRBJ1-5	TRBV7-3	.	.	TGTGCCAGCAGCTTGTATAGGGGAGAGCCCCAGCATTTT	CASSLYRGEPQHF
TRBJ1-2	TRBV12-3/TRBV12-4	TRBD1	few	TGTGCCAGCAGTATAGGACAGGGCCTCTATGGCTACACCTTC	CASSIGQGLYGYTF
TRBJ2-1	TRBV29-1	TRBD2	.	TGCAGCGTGCTGGGACTAGCATCGACGAGCTCCTACAATGAGCAGTTCTTC	CSVLGLASTSSYNEQFF
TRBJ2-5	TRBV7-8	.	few	TGTGCCAGCAGTAATGACGGAGAGACCCAGTACTTC	CASSNDGETQYF
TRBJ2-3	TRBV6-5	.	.	TGTGCCAGCAGTTACCAGGGGGGATGGAGCACAGATACGCAGTATTTT	CASSYQGGWSTDTQYF
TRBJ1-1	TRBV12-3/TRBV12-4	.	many	TGTGCCAGCAGTTTATCAGCGGGAACTGAAGCTTTCTTT	CASSLSAGTEAFF
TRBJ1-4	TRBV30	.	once	TGTGCCTGGAGTGTACCAAGTTTGGGTTTTGAAAAACTGTTTTTT	CAWSVPSLGFEKLFF
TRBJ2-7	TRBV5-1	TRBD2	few	TGCGCCAGCAGCTTGGGGAGTAGCGGGAGGACCACCTACGAGCAGTACTTC	CASSLGSSGRTTYEQYF
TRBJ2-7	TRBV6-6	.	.	TGTGCCAGCAGAAACACCGGGACTTCTTACGAGCAGTACTTC	CASRNTGTSYEQYF
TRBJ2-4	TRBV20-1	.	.	TGCAGTGCTGTTCGGGGGGCGGGGACCAAAAACATTCAGTACTTC	CSAVRGAGTKNIQYF
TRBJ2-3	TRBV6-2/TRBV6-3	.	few	TGTGCCAGCAGTTGGATCGGGCTAGAAGCAGATACGCAGTATTTT	CASSWIGLEADTQYF
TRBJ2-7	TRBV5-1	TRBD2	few	TGCGCCAGCAGCTCGAATAGCGGGAGGCCTTCCTACGAGCAGTACTTC	CASSSNSGRPSYEQYF
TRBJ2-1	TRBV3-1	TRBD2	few	TGTGCCAGCAGCCAACAGAGCGGGACCTACAATGAGCAGTTCTTC	CASSQQSGTYNEQFF
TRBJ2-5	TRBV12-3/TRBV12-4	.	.	TGTGCCAGCACCAACGCAGGGACTGAGACCCAGTACTTC	CASTNAGTETQYF
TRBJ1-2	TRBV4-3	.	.	TGCGCCAGCAGCCCGAGCCAGGGGATGCGAAATGGCTACACCTTC	CASSPSQGMRNGYTF
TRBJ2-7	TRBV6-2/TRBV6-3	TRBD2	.	TGTGCCAGCAGTTACTCGCGGCGGGAGGGCCAATCCCACGAGCAGTACTTC	CASSYSRREGQSHEQYF